The next 7 T cell receptor beta chains were all read from a single sample in a study of T-cell memory formation after mild COVID-19. Each CDR3 protein gets one entry after TCRdb re-called the 5' RACE reads with MiXCR. The sample has roughly 450,000 distinct CDR3 sequences, roughly 20% seen once. Sequenced: PBMCs or a T cell subset sorted from them (not recorded which). These receptors all come from an adult woman who had mild COVID-19 (a few samples of this study predate the infection). Cell type and time point are not known.

Here the CDR3 reads CASSVGTVSNQPQHF. CDR3 DNA: TGTGCCAGCAGCGTAGGAACAGTGAGCAATCAGCCCCAGCATTTT. J is TRBJ1-5 and V is TRBV9; the D is unclear. The germline V gene encodes CDR1 SGDLS and CDR2 YYNGEE. The CDR3 covers 15 residues. With 0 bases removed from V and 1 base from J, the gap between germline ends came to 8 bases.

The V call is TRBV11-2, the J call TRBJ2-3; 11 nucleotides agree with TRBD2. The germline V gene encodes CDR1 SGHAT and CDR2 FQNNGV. The V and J ends lost 2 bases and 5 bases, in that order; junction bases with no gene match: 15. CDR3 length: 19 residues. DNA of the CDR3: TGTGCCAGCAGCTTAAATTACGACACTAGCGGGGGAAACCTAGATACGCAGTATTTT. This sequence encodes CASSLNYDTSGGNLDTQYF.

By frequency in the sample, this clonotype is medium-sized. V usage is TRBV4-2 and J usage is TRBJ2-1; 10 nucleotides align to TRBD2. There are 16 residues in the CDR3. CDR1 LGHNA and CDR2 YNFKEQ come from the germline V gene. Trimming cost V 1 base and J 6 bases; bases outside gene matches: 6. The DNA for the CDR3 is TGTGCCAGCAGCCAAGCGGGAGCGGGGGGGCTCAATGAGCAGTTCTTC. This encodes CASSQAGAGGLNEQFF.

This sequence joins TRBV12-3 or TRBV12-4 and TRBJ2-7; perhaps TRBD2 as D (5 bases). The V and J ends lost 8 bases and 4 bases respectively, with 12 bases between them. CDR3 length: 12 residues. The CDR3 here is CASAPEEYEQYF. For the CDR3, the DNA is TGTGCCAGCGCCCCGGAGGAATACGAGCAGTACTTC.

The chain couples TRBV6-5 to TRBJ2-3, with a weak D call TRBD2 (5 bases). This CDR3 is 11 amino acids long. V dropped 7 bases and J dropped 6 bases, with 8 bases sitting between them. Germline CDR1 MNHEY, CDR2 SVGAGI. DNA of the CDR3: TGTGCCAGCACCGGGGAGGATACGCAGTATTTT. Protein sequence: CASTGEDTQYF.

This CDR3 reads CASAISGRLYNEQFF. In nucleotides, the CDR3 is TGTGCTAGTGCCATTAGCGGGAGGTTGTACAATGAGCAGTTCTTC. The chain employs TRBV12-5 and TRBJ2-1; 10 bases are a match to TRBD2. J was trimmed by 4 bases and V by 7 bases; bases with no gene match: 7. The CDR3 loop spans 15 amino acids. CDR1 and CDR2 from the germline V gene are LGHNT and FRNRAP.

This chain uses TRBV3-1 with TRBJ1-2; D might be TRBD1 (6 bases). This CDR3 has 16 amino acids. V lost 0 bases, J lost 8 bases, and 19 bases lay in between. Germline values: CDR1 LGHDT, CDR2 YNNKEL (reference sequence). The chain's CDR3 is CASSQEVLRGSEGYTF. The CDR3 bases are TGTGCCAGCAGCCAAGAAGTGTTAAGGGGGTCTGAAGGCTACACCTTC.